A selection of T cell receptor beta chains follows, all from one sample in a study of molecular identifiers for immune sequencing clone quantification. One entry per CDR3 protein, called by TCRdb with MiXCR from the PCR reads. This sample carries tens of thousands of distinct CDR3 sequences, 19% of them seen once, and the ten largest clones take about 1.5%. The sequenced sample was naive CD8+ T cells from blood, with Jurkat cell RNA spiked in. Receptors were obtained from a human donor in good health. Some libraries in this study had Jurkat cell RNA spiked in. Both conserved end residues are part of each CDR3. A D gene is named only where the DNA matches it firmly. Some rows have no size entry. The others give once, few or many, or a class for an expanded clone.

d_call,v_call,clone_size,j_call,cdr3_nt,cdr3_aa
TRBD2,TRBV4-1,few,TRBJ2-1,TGCGCCAGCAGCCAAGGACTAGCGGTCTCCTACAATGAGCAGTTCTTC,CASSQGLAVSYNEQFF
NA,TRBV4-1,many,TRBJ2-2,TGCGCCAGCAGCCAAGTTCAGGGTGGGACCGGGGAGCTGTTTTTT,CASSQVQGGTGELFF
NA,TRBV12-3/TRBV12-4,NA,TRBJ2-1,TGTGCCAGCGGTTTGACCCTCTTTAATGAGCAGTTCTTC,CASGLTLFNEQFF
NA,TRBV6-1,many,TRBJ2-3,TGTGCCAGCAGTGATGGGGTGTGGGGAGCCACAGATACGCAGTATTTT,CASSDGVWGATDTQYF
TRBD2,TRBV29-1,NA,TRBJ2-1,TGCAGCGTTGAAGATCGGCCCGGGGCAGCGGGAGGGAATGAGCAGTTCTTC,CSVEDRPGAAGGNEQFF
TRBD2,TRBV14,many,TRBJ2-5,TGTGCCAGCAGCCAATTCTATCTAGCGGGATTTCAAGAGACCCAGTACTTC,CASSQFYLAGFQETQYF
TRBD1,TRBV12-3/TRBV12-4,NA,TRBJ1-2,TGTGCCAGCAGTTTGAGGGGGCCCTATGGCTACACCTTC,CASSLRGPYGYTF
TRBD2,TRBV7-8,NA,TRBJ2-3,TGTGCCAGCAGCCCCTGGGGACTAGCGGGAGTGGGAAGCACAGATACGCAGTATTTT,CASSPWGLAGVGSTDTQYF
NA,TRBV7-8,many,TRBJ1-5,TGTGCCAGCAGCCCCCGTACTCGGGAGTTTAATCAGCCCCAGCATTTT,CASSPRTREFNQPQHF
TRBD2,TRBV27,many,TRBJ2-5,TGTGCCAGCAGTTTGATGTGGACTAGCGGGAGCTTGGAGACCCAGTACTTC,CASSLMWTSGSLETQYF
NA,TRBV19,NA,TRBJ1-6,TGTGCCAGTAGTCCCCTAGACGACAGGAGCTCCTATAATTCACCCCTCCACTTT,CASSPLDDRSSYNSPLHF
NA,TRBV6-6,many,TRBJ2-7,TGTGCCAGCAGTCAGACCTCCGAGCAGTACTTC,CASSQTSEQYF
NA,TRBV24-1,few,TRBJ2-2,TGTGCCACCAGTGATCCGCTAGGCGGGGAGCTGTTTTTT,CATSDPLGGELFF
TRBD2,TRBV28,many,TRBJ2-3,TGTGCCAGCGGAGGTCTGGCGGGAGCGGAATTCACAGATACGCAGTATTTT,CASGGLAGAEFTDTQYF
NA,TRBV7-2,NA,TRBJ2-7,TGTGCCAGCAGCCGGCGGACCCGCCAGCACGAGCAGTACTTC,CASSRRTRQHEQYF
NA,TRBV7-2,many,TRBJ1-1,TGTGCCAGCAGATACAAGGGCACTGAAGCTTTCTTT,CASRYKGTEAFF
NA,TRBV24-1,many,TRBJ2-1,TGTGCCACCAGTGATGGGGTAATTCCATACGTCGGTGAGCAGTTCTTC,CATSDGVIPYVGEQFF
NA,TRBV7-6,many,TRBJ2-2,TGTGCCAGCAGCCCCGAGCAGGGCCAAACCGGGGAGCTGTTTTTT,CASSPEQGQTGELFF
NA,TRBV6-1,many,TRBJ1-5,TGTGCCAGCACGCGTCGCGGAGATCAGCCCCAGCATTTT,CASTRRGDQPQHF
TRBD1,TRBV7-9,many,TRBJ2-1,TGTGCCAGCAGCCCTCCGGGACAGTACAATGAGCAGTTCTTC,CASSPPGQYNEQFF
NA,TRBV5-6,many,TRBJ1-1,TGTGCCAGCAGCTTGGGCAGGGGCACTGAAGCTTTCTTT,CASSLGRGTEAFF
TRBD2,TRBV29-1,many,TRBJ2-7,TGCAGCGTTTTGACTAGCGGGAGTTACGAGCAGTACTTC,CSVLTSGSYEQYF
TRBD1,TRBV7-8,many,TRBJ1-1,TGTGCCAGCACCGAAAACAGGGGGCGCGTAGAGTTTACTGAAGCTTTCTTT,CASTENRGRVEFTEAFF
NA,TRBV19,many,TRBJ2-7,TGTGCCAGTAGCCCGGGACAACAATACGAGCAGTACTTC,CASSPGQQYEQYF
NA,TRBV7-6,many,TRBJ1-1,TGTGCCAGCCAACAGGGATGGAACACTGAAGCTTTCTTT,CASQQGWNTEAFF
NA,TRBV10-1,many,TRBJ2-7,TGCGCCAGCAGTGATGGGCTCCTCGAACGAATAGTGGAGTACTTC,CASSDGLLERIVEYF
TRBD1,TRBV6-5,many,TRBJ2-7,TGTGCCAGCAGTTACTCTACAGGGGGCGACGAGCAGTACTTC,CASSYSTGGDEQYF
TRBD1,TRBV27,many,TRBJ1-1,TGTGCCAGCAGTCCCCTGGGACAGGGGGCTTGGACTGAAGCTTTCTTT,CASSPLGQGAWTEAFF
NA,TRBV5-1,few,TRBJ2-5,TGCGCCAGCAGCTTCTCCTCGGCTGGACAGTATGAGACCCAGTACTTC,CASSFSSAGQYETQYF
NA,TRBV24-1,NA,TRBJ2-2,TGTGCCACCAGTGGTTTGCGCACGAACACCGGGGAGCTGTCTTTT,CATSGLRTNTGELSF
NA,TRBV12-5,many,TRBJ2-6,TGTGCTAGTGGTTTGGACAAACGGGTTGCTGGGGCCAACGTCCTGACTTTC,CASGLDKRVAGANVLTF
TRBD2,TRBV10-3,many,TRBJ2-3,TGTGCCATCAGTGAGGTGAGGACTAGTGGGACAGATACGCAGTATTTT,CAISEVRTSGTDTQYF
NA,TRBV7-9,many,TRBJ2-7,TGTGCCAGCAGCTTAGGGCCGGACTGGTACGAGCAGTACTTC,CASSLGPDWYEQYF
TRBD2,TRBV7-6,NA,TRBJ2-2,TGTGCCAGCAGCCTCGGGACTAGCGGGACCTCCATGAACACCGGGGAGCTGTTTTTT,CASSLGTSGTSMNTGELFF
TRBD2,TRBV7-2,many,TRBJ2-3,TGTGCCAGCAGCTTAGCTTTAGCGGGACACCGATCCGATACGCAGTATTTT,CASSLALAGHRSDTQYF
NA,TRBV7-9,many,TRBJ2-1,TGTGCCAGCAGCTTGAAAGCGGAGAATATGAACAATGAGCAGTTCTTC,CASSLKAENMNNEQFF
TRBD1,TRBV4-1,many,TRBJ2-7,TGCGCCAGCAGCCTCGGGACAGGGCACGAGCAGTACTTC,CASSLGTGHEQYF
NA,TRBV27,many,TRBJ2-1,TGTGCCAGCAGTTTAACACAGACCTCCTACAATGAGCAGTTCTTC,CASSLTQTSYNEQFF
TRBD2,TRBV6-4,NA,TRBJ2-1,TGTGCCAGCAGCGCTCGCGGGAGTGTCTATGAGCAGTTCTTC,CASSARGSVYEQFF
TRBD1,TRBV15,many,TRBJ2-1,TGTGCCACCAGCACCGGGACAGACCTCAATGAGCAGTTCTTC,CATSTGTDLNEQFF
TRBD1,TRBV29-1,many,TRBJ1-2,TGCAGCGTTGAGAAGACAGGGGATTTCTATGGCTACACCTTC,CSVEKTGDFYGYTF
TRBD2,TRBV7-2,many,TRBJ2-7,TGTGCCAGCAGCTTTGGCGGGAGCTCCTACGAGCAGTACTTC,CASSFGGSSYEQYF
TRBD2,TRBV11-2,few,TRBJ2-1,TGTGCCAGCAGCTTAGGGCGGGAGAGGGATGAGCAGTTCTTC,CASSLGRERDEQFF
TRBD1,TRBV30,NA,TRBJ2-7,TGTGCCTGGAGTGAAGGACAGGGTTTCCACGAGCAGTACTTC,CAWSEGQGFHEQYF
NA,TRBV20-1,many,TRBJ2-3,TGCAGTGCAAGGGCGTCGGCTATGGCAGATACGCAGTATTTT,CSARASAMADTQYF
NA,TRBV27,many,TRBJ2-7,TGTGCCAGCAGCCCTACCCAGTCTGGGTACGCCTACGAGCAGTACTTC,CASSPTQSGYAYEQYF
TRBD2,TRBV10-3,many,TRBJ2-1,TGTGCCATCAGTCGGAGCGGGAGTTCCTACAATGAGCAGTTCTTC,CAISRSGSSYNEQFF
TRBD2,TRBV19,many,TRBJ2-2,TGTGCCAGTAGTTCACGGGGGGGGGCCAACACCGGGGAGCTGTTTTTT,CASSSRGGANTGELFF
NA,TRBV20-1,many,TRBJ2-2,TGCAGTGCTAGAGATCCGGCTACTTCGAACACCGGGGAGCTGTTTTTT,CSARDPATSNTGELFF
NA,TRBV13,NA,TRBJ2-2,TGTGCCAGCAGCGCCCGAGGGGAGCTGCTTTTT,CASSARGELLF